These 7 T cell receptor beta chains share one sample of origin, sequenced in a study of blood T cell repertoires in COVID-19. Data came from immunoSEQ multiplex PCR; TCRdb stores just in-frame clones and leaves some out. The data show over 70,000 clones, more than 75% seen once. The sequenced material came from peripheral blood. These receptors originate from a man aged 55 to 70 with COVID-19, enrolled during active disease.

V and J are TRBV18 and TRBJ2-1; a possible D gene is TRBD2 (6 bases). Germline lookup yields CDR1 KGHSH and CDR2 LQKENI. The CDR3 runs 13 residues. V lost 6 bases, J lost 5 bases, and 11 bases lay in between. The CDR3 here is CASSQSGDNEQFF. The CDR3 region has the DNA TGTGCCAGCTCCCAATCGGGGGACAATGAGCAGTTCTTC.

DNA for the CDR3: TGTGCCACCAGTGATCCCAAAGCGGGAGGGCCATACGAGCAGTACTTC. Translated, it gives CATSDPKAGGPYEQYF. This chain joins TRBV24-1 and TRBJ2-7, with 10 bases that match TRBD2. This CDR3 has 16 amino acids. The trim removed 3 bases at V and 4 bases at J, leaving 8 bases unmatched. Germline V CDR1 and CDR2: KGHDR, SFDVKD.

The gene calls are TRBV10-3 and TRBJ2-1; the match to TRBD2 covers 13 bases. Germline V lookup: CDR1 ENHRY, CDR2 SYGVKD. V was pared by 11 bases and J by 9 bases, with 16 bases of the junction left unmatched. This CDR3 has 16 amino acids. The CDR3 loop is CAVGLAGVKSTGEQFF. The CDR3 DNA reads as TGTGCCGTCGGACTAGCGGGAGTCAAATCGACGGGTGAGCAGTTCTTC.

The chain joins TRBV19 to TRBJ2-1; 15 bases fit TRBD2. Germline V gives CDR1 LNHDA, CDR2 SQIVND (reference sequence). The junction had 4 bases not matched to a gene; V was cut back by 1 base and J by 9 bases. The CDR3 has 16 residues. CDR3 region: CASSIGTSGRAGEQFF. DNA of the CDR3: TGTGCCAGTAGTATAGGGACTAGCGGGAGGGCCGGTGAGCAGTTCTTC. Supplemented by reference TRBV19 and TRBJ2-1, the full variable domain reads DGGITQSPKYLFRKEGQNVTLSCEQNLNHDAMYWYRQDPGQGLRLIYYSQIVNDFQKGDIAEGYSVSREKKESFPLTVTSAQKNPTAFYLCASSIGTSGRAGEQFFGPGTRLTVL.

The genes are TRBV7-2 and TRBJ1-2; 7 nucleotides agree with TRBD1. CDR1 and CDR2 (germline): SGHTA, FQGNSA. This CDR3 region has 14 residues. Trimming removed 5 bases from V and 3 bases from J; junction bases left unmatched: 6. The DNA of the CDR3 is TGTGCCAGCAGCCCAGGGACAGACTACTATGGCTACACCTTC. Protein: CASSPGTDYYGYTF.

This chain uses TRBV5-1 with TRBJ2-1; 9 bases agree with TRBD1. Looked up from germline, CDR1 is SGHRS and CDR2 is YFSETQ. The length of the CDR3 is 14 residues. V shed 3 bases, J shed 8 bases, and the junction held 6 bases outside the gene matches. CDR3 sequence: CASSWTGTGHEQFF. The CDR3 DNA reads as TGCGCCAGCAGCTGGACCGGGACAGGGCATGAGCAGTTCTTC.

The chain has TRBV2 and TRBJ1-5, with D hard to call. The V gene lost 4 bases and the J gene lost 16 bases, with 17 bases spanning the gap. Germline CDR1 is SNHLY and CDR2 is FYNNEI. The CDR3 has 12 amino acids. In DNA form, the CDR3 reads TGTGCCAGCAGTGGCGAGACATATCCAGGACATTTT. Its translation: CASSGETYPGHF.